This T cell receptor (beta chain) was captured by sequencing in a study of T cell responses to AZD1222 COVID-19 vaccine. Overall study context: Second-dose groups at about 4 or about 12 weeks were pooled. Study observations and caveats: The donor group comprised mostly white British people and more females; the analysis possibly underestimated clonal diversity. Repertoire collection took place solely once the T cell response had peaked.

Measured with immunoSEQ multiplex PCR; TCRdb has only the in-frame clones, and not every one. The sample includes about 150,000 clones, 85% to 95% seen only once; the top ten take more than 8%. Concerning this clone itself: The antigen is undetermined.

CDR1 is MNHEY and CDR2 is SMNVEV in the germline V gene (reference sequence). The CDR3 covers 17 residues. Trimming took 2 bases from V and 14 from J; bases not matched to a gene: 21. The starting material was peripheral blood, obtained on day 0 of AZD1222 vaccination. This TCR derives from an adult in good health. This chain links TRBV27 with TRBJ2-3; 8 positions agree with TRBD2. The CDR3 reads CASSLKASSGPKRAAYF. The CDR3 DNA reads TGTGCCAGCAGTTTAAAGGCGTCTAGCGGGCCTAAAAGGGCCGCGTATTTT.